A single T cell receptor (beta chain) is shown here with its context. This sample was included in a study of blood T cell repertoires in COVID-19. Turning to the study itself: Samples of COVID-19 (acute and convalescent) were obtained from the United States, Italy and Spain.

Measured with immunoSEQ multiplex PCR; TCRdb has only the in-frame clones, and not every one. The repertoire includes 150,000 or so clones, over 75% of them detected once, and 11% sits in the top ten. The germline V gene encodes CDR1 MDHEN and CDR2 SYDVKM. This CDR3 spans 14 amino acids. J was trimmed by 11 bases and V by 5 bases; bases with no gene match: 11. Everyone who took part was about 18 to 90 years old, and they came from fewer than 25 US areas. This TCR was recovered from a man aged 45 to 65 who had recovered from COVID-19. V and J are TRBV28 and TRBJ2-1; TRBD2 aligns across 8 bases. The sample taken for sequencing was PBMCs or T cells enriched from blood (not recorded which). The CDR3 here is CASSPNLLADKQFF. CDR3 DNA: TGTGCCAGCAGTCCGAACCTACTAGCGGACAAGCAGTTCTTC.